Listed below are T cell receptor beta chains from one sample, sequenced in a study of T cell repertoires in cytomegalovirus infection. TCRdb independently ran MiXCR on the reads; one entry per CDR3 protein. The sample holds around 300,000 distinct CDR3 sequences, more than 9% seen once. Sequencing was carried out using PBMCs. The source of these receptors is a human donor in good health (CMV status not recorded). Some clones in this sample may be carry-over from other donors' samples. Both conserved end residues are trimmed from each CDR3. The size of a clone is reported for some rows only, either as once, few or many, or as a class for expanded clones.

ASRSGTLTGELF	TRBV12-3/TRBV12-4	many
ATGRIDTQY	TRBV7-9	few
ASSFDRQASNEKLF	TRBV7-2	many
ASSLLSGQEETQY	TRBV28	few
ASSEGGRVNEQF	TRBV6-1	-
ASSSRDRGITGELF	TRBV7-9	many
ASSLTASRKETQY	TRBV7-3	-
ASGNRLAGMGNEQF	TRBV2	many
ASSLVVTGVFNEQF	TRBV7-2	many
ASSLGSNYGYT	TRBV5-3	many